This record concerns one TCR beta chain sequence. What antigen it recognizes has not been identified. This specimen comes from a study of T cells expressing NK-cell markers (TCRdb year 2020). Turning to the overall study: Three sorted T-cell subsets (CD3+CD56+NKG2C+, CD3+CD56+NKG2C- and CD3+CD56-NKG2C+) from about 8 donors had their TCR beta-chain repertoires profiled. Seven of the eight sequenced donors were HCMV-seropositive and one was HCMV-seronegative. Randomly selected healthy volunteers, three men and five women, were used as the eight sequenced donors. Sequencing of the libraries produced 2 x 150 bp reads on Illumina HiSeq 2000/2500, MiSeq or NextSeq.

To determine HCMV serostatus, a commercial ELISA kit was used to detect HCMV-specific IgG in serum. Peripheral blood mononuclear cells were isolated from blood by Ficoll density gradient centrifugation. Sequencing was carried out with an Illumina HiSeq 2000. 5'RACE template switching, by which a universal primer site and unique molecular identifiers were added, was used to make TCR beta cDNA libraries. Priming for cDNA synthesis came from the TCR beta constant segment, and two successive PCR amplification steps followed. The original pipeline was this. MIGEC was used to demultiplex reads and group the reads by UMI, and MiTCR was used to assemble and quantify clonotypes. Only TCR cDNA sequences supported by at least two reads were kept to exclude erroneous sequences. Downstream repertoire analysis used the tcR package, and clonotypes were matched across fractions by CDR3 nucleotide sequence plus V segment. VDJmatch was used to annotate antigen specificity against VDJdb, with one amino acid substitution allowed in CDR3. Following TCRdb reprocessing, every CDR3 protein sequence forms one entry, and DNA is not provided. TCRdb's processing, not the study's, gives the V and J calls here. This sample's table carries more than 400,000 distinct CDR3 sequences. The top ten constitute roughly 8% of the sample.

The paper's findings and limits, for the study overall: In roughly six donors, the dominant CD3+CD56+NKG2C+ clonotypes ranked among the top 10 CD8+ clonotypes, making up roughly 1.0-8% of CD8+ T cells. Those dominant clonotypes were again the most abundant among CD3+CD56-NKG2C+ cells in a handful of donors, at roughly 25-60.1%. Whether the expanded NKG2C-expressing T cell clones were specific for HCMV antigens was left unclear.

Per the germline V gene, SGHVS is the CDR1 and FQNEAQ is the CDR2. The CDR3 holds 16 amino acids from the cysteine to the phenylalanine. No nucleotide data were recorded. Recombination joined TRBV7-8 with TRBJ1-6; the TCRdb call, TRBD1, lacks DNA for checking. Specimen: blood T cells: a sorted CD56 or NKG2C T cell subset, CD4+ or CD8+ T cells, or bulk PBMC T cells (not recorded which). This receptor was taken from a woman aged 18 to 75 in good health. The CDR3 protein is CASLGGQGSYNSPLHF.